Presented here are 11 T cell receptor beta chains from one specimen sequenced in a study of OX40 agonist ivuxolimab in advanced cancers. Sequencing was performed with immunoSEQ multiplex PCR; in TCRdb, only in-frame clones are kept and a portion is missing. This table holds tens of thousands of clones, 70% to 90% found once. This material consisted of CD4+ or CD8+ T cells sorted from blood, taken in a trial of the OX40 agonist ivuxolimab. These receptors were collected from an adult with an advanced solid tumor such as melanoma, head and neck, liver or kidney cancer.

This rearrangement joins TRBV5-6 to TRBJ2-5; 7 bases map to TRBD1. The DNA end is more similar to TRBJ2-7, so the J call may be wrong. The CDR3 sequence is 15 residues long. CDR1 is SGHDT, CDR2 YYEEEE, per germline. The CDR3 DNA reads TGTGCCAGCAGCCCCGTGAGGGGGCACTCCTACGAGCAGTACTTC. Amino acid sequence: CASSPVRGHSYEQYF.

This rearrangement joins TRBV7-9 to TRBJ2-1, with 10 bases that match TRBD2. V shed 4 bases, J shed 0 bases, and the junction held 3 bases outside the gene matches. CDR1 SEHNR and CDR2 FQNEAQ come from the germline V gene (reference sequence). The CDR3 covers 16 residues. The DNA for the CDR3 is TGTGCCAGCAGCTCACCTAGCGGGAGCTCCTACAATGAGCAGTTCTTC. This translates into CASSSPSGSSYNEQFF. Full variable domain (outside the CDR3, taken from reference TRBV7-9 and TRBJ2-1): DTGVSQNPRHKITKRGQNVTFRCDPISEHNRLYWYRQTLGQGPEFLTYFQNEAQLEKSRLLSDRFSAERPKGSFSTLEIQRTEQGDSAMYLCASSSPSGSSYNEQFFGPGTRLTVL.

This sequence joins TRBV27 and TRBJ2-3; 9 bases match TRBD2. Germline CDR1 is MNHEY and CDR2 is SMNVEV (reference sequence). CDR3 size: 16 residues. Unmatched junction bases numbered 5, after V lost 3 bases and J lost 1 base. CDR3 DNA sequence: TGTGCCAGCAGTTTTGAAACTAGCGGGCGCACAGATACGCAGTATTTT. Its translation: CASSFETSGRTDTQYF.

This clone was seen more than once but under ten times. The gene calls are TRBV5-1 and TRBJ1-1, with D possibly matching TRBD1 (5 bases). This CDR3 region has 14 residues. Per germline, CDR1 SGHRS and CDR2 YFSETQ. The V end was cut by 4 bases, the J end by 4 bases, with 14 bases between. The CDR3 bases are TGCGCCAGCAGCCTATTTACGGGGGGCACTGAAGCTTTCTTT. The encoded protein is CASSLFTGGTEAFF.

The gene calls are TRBV19 and TRBJ2-7; D not resolved. Looked up from germline, CDR1 is LNHDA and CDR2 is SQIVND (reference sequence). CDR3 length equals 13 residues. V lost 4 bases and J lost 0, with 7 bases in between. The DNA of the CDR3 is TGTGCCAGTAGTAGCCTGAACTCCTACGAGCAGTACTTC. Amino acids: CASSSLNSYEQYF.

This sequence joins TRBV5-1 and TRBJ2-2; tentatively, D is TRBD2 (5 bases). Per the germline V gene, CDR1 is SGHRS and CDR2 is YFSETQ. The CDR3 totals 15 residues. Between the trimmed V and J ends, which lost 1 base and 1 base, there was a span of 8 bases. The CDR3 nucleotides read TGCGCCAGCAGCTTGTTACGGGGGAACACCGGGGAGCTGTTTTTT. This codes for CASSLLRGNTGELFF.

The chain links TRBV29-1 to TRBJ1-1; maybe TRBD1 (5 bases). The CDR3 sequence is 13 residues long. Germline assignment: CDR1 SQVTM and CDR2 ANQGSEA. The V end was cut by 5 bases, the J end by 5 bases, with 15 bases between. CDR3 residues: CSVSRGVKTEAFF. The CDR3 DNA reads as TGCAGCGTTTCGAGAGGGGTTAAAACTGAAGCTTTCTTT.

The rearrangement joins TRBV27 to TRBJ2-2, with TRBD2 matching 11 bases. The trim removed 1 base at V and 3 bases at J, leaving 4 bases unmatched. The CDR3 covers 17 residues. Germline-derived CDR1 and CDR2 are MNHEY and SMNVEV (reference sequence). Written as DNA, the CDR3 is TGTGCCAGCAGTTTATGTAAACTAGCGGGAGACACCGGGGAGCTGTTTTTT. Its protein is CASSLCKLAGDTGELFF.

As DNA, the CDR3 is TGTGCCAGCAGTCGCCGCGACAGGTCCTACGAGCAGTACTTC. Translated, it gives CASSRRDRSYEQYF. The chain joins TRBV27 to TRBJ2-7; perhaps TRBD1 as D (6 bases). In germline, CDR1 is MNHEY, CDR2 SMNVEV (reference sequence). The CDR3 totals 14 residues. Trimming took 5 bases from V and 1 from J, leaving 12 bases between them.

The chain joins TRBV5-1 to TRBJ2-6; tentatively, D is TRBD1 (5 bases). The length of the CDR3 is 15 residues. Trimming removed 3 bases at V and 1 base at J, with 8 bases between. Germline values: CDR1 SGHRS, CDR2 YFSETQ. The CDR3 sequence is CASSYSGSGANVLTF. CDR3 bases: TGCGCCAGCAGCTACTCAGGGTCTGGGGCCAACGTCCTGACTTTC.

V and J are TRBV29-1 and TRBJ2-5; no definite D call. The CDR3 has 14 amino acids. V lost 1 base and J 3 bases, leaving 12 bases between the germline ends. From germline, CDR1 is SQVTM and CDR2 ANQGSEA. The CDR3 region has the DNA TGCAGCGTTGAAGGTTTAAGGGTAGAAGAGACCCAGTACTTC. It encodes CSVEGLRVEETQYF.